These 17 T cell receptor beta chains were sequenced from one sample in a study of control samples from healthy donors and cancer patients. Libraries were prepared by immunoSEQ multiplex PCR; TCRdb keeps only in-frame clonotypes and omits some of them. Among 200,000 or so clones listed, about 90% were seen once. The sequenced material came from blood. The receptors come from a man aged 30-40 years in good health.

Worth noting for this clone: The same CDR3 also results from other DNA sequences found in this sample. J is TRBJ1-1 and V is TRBV6-5; D remains ambiguous. The germline V gene encodes CDR1 MNHEY and CDR2 SVGAGI. V gave up 3 bases and J gave up 6 bases, with 8 bases separating them. CDR3 length: 12 residues. The CDR3 bases are TGTGCCAGCAGTTATCATGGCGCTGAAGCTTTCTTT. This encodes CASSYHGAEAFF.

The chain employs TRBV10-3 and TRBJ2-7; 10 bases are a match to TRBD2. The germline V gene encodes CDR1 ENHRY and CDR2 SYGVKD. V dropped 2 bases and J dropped 6; count of bases not matched to a gene: 4. This CDR3 has 14 amino acids. CDR3 amino acids: CAISEGLAGAEQYF. CDR3 DNA: TGTGCCATCAGTGAGGGGCTAGCGGGGGCCGAGCAGTACTTC.

The chain joins TRBV2 to TRBJ2-7, with D uncertain. The CDR3 has 17 residues. Per the germline V gene, CDR1 is SNHLY and CDR2 is FYNNEI. Trimming shortened V by 7 bases and J by 2 bases, and 24 bases separated the two germline ends. CDR3: CASTQLDKAGGTYEQYF. Written as DNA, the CDR3 is TGTGCCAGCACGCAGCTAGATAAGGCAGGTGGGACCTACGAGCAGTACTTC.

This chain uses TRBV2 with TRBJ2-3; 12 positions match TRBD2. CDR1 and CDR2 from the germline V gene are SNHLY and FYNNEI. The CDR3 has 17 amino acids. The trim removed 3 bases at V and 2 bases at J, leaving 6 bases unmatched. CDR3 sequence reads: CASSDTTSGGPTDTQYF. Written as DNA, the CDR3 is TGTGCCAGCAGTGACACGACTAGCGGGGGCCCCACAGATACGCAGTATTTT.

The chain employs TRBV7-8 and TRBJ2-6; no firm D call. V lost 5 bases, J lost 4 bases, and 9 bases lay in between. Germline CDR1 is SGHVS and CDR2 is FQNEAQ. CDR3 length equals 14 residues. The CDR3 DNA is TGTGCCAGCAGCCTTAAGGCAGGGGCCAACGTCCTGACTTTC. Encoded protein: CASSLKAGANVLTF.

V is TRBV10-2 and J is TRBJ2-7; TRBD1 matches 7 bases. CDR1 WSHSY and CDR2 SAAADI come from the germline V gene. CDR3 length: 15 amino acids. Trimming cost V 0 bases and J 2 bases; bases outside gene matches: 4. This CDR3 is CASSESRDRAYEQYF. CDR3 coding DNA: TGCGCCAGCAGTGAGTCCAGAGACAGGGCCTACGAGCAGTACTTC.

This chain connects TRBV5-1 to TRBJ2-3; 8 nucleotides line up with TRBD1. V was pared by 4 bases and J by 6 bases, with 4 bases of the junction left unmatched. The CDR3 loop spans 13 amino acids. CDR1 is SGHRS and CDR2 is YFSETQ in the germline V gene. The CDR3 sequence is CASSPDRADTQYF. CDR3 sequence (DNA): TGCGCCAGCAGCCCGGACAGGGCTGATACGCAGTATTTT.

This clone has just a few counts. J is TRBJ1-4 and V is TRBV4-1; TRBD1 matches 9 bases. Germline CDR1 is MGHRA and CDR2 is YSYEKL. This CDR3 spans 16 amino acids. J lost 10 bases, V lost 3 bases, and 12 bases had no gene match. The CDR3 is CASSHAVRDRVRKLFF. The CDR3 DNA sequence: TGCGCCAGCAGCCACGCGGTCCGGGACAGGGTTAGAAAACTGTTTTTT.

The CDR3: CASSLEGMSEQYF. The CDR3 DNA sequence: TGTGCCAGCAGCTTGGAGGGTATGAGCGAGCAGTACTTC. This sequence joins TRBV5-4 and TRBJ2-7, with D uncertain. The length of the CDR3 is 13 residues. Trimming left V 0 bases short and J 6 bases short, with 10 bases between. CDR1 and CDR2 (germline): SGHNT, YYREEE (reference sequence).

This clone was recorded a few times. This chain uses TRBV4-1 with TRBJ1-1; no firm D call. The V end was cut by 10 bases, the J end by 1 base, with 16 bases between. Germline V gives CDR1 MGHRA, CDR2 YSYEKL. The CDR3 length is 14 residues. This CDR3 is CATRGRTTNTEAFF. The CDR3 DNA is TGCGCCACCCGAGGGAGGACGACGAACACTGAAGCTTTCTTT.

In this sample, this clone turned up once. The chain has TRBV19 and TRBJ1-2; weak D call: TRBD1 (5 bases). The germline CDR1 and CDR2 sequences are LNHDA and SQIVND (reference sequence). V lost 6 bases and J 8 bases, leaving 13 bases between the germline ends. The CDR3 extends over 12 amino acids. CDR3 in DNA: TGTGCCAGTAGAGATGGTCCAGGGGGCTACACCTTC. Its translation is CASRDGPGGYTF.

The chain joins TRBV20-1 to TRBJ2-3; no reliable D call. V lost 4 bases and J 14 bases, leaving 16 bases between the germline ends. This CDR3 has 11 amino acids. Germline CDR1 and CDR2: DFQATT and SNEGSKA (reference sequence). The CDR3 protein is CSATRPPESYF. The CDR3 nucleotides read TGCAGTGCTACCAGACCTCCCGAGTCGTATTTT.

This clone was counted between two and nine times. This sequence joins TRBV4-1 and TRBJ1-3; no clear D gene. Deletions cut 2 bases from V and 2 bases from J, with 10 bases between. Germline V gene data show CDR1 as MGHRA and CDR2 as YSYEKL. This CDR3 has 15 amino acids. DNA for the CDR3: TGCGCCAGCAGCCAAACAGCCCTTCCTGGAAACACCATATATTTT. This codes for CASSQTALPGNTIYF.

J is TRBJ2-5 and V is TRBV6-1; tentatively, D is TRBD2 (5 bases). V was trimmed by 2 bases and J by 5 bases, leaving 9 bases between them. Germline CDR1 MNHNS, CDR2 SASEGT. The CDR3 is 13 amino acids. CDR3 nucleotide sequence: TGTGCCAGCAGTGAACCGCCGGGGGAGACCCAGTACTTC. Translating it yields CASSEPPGETQYF.

This chain connects TRBV7-9 to TRBJ2-4, with 10 nucleotides matching TRBD1. In germline, CDR1 is SEHNR, CDR2 FQNEAQ (reference sequence). Trimming cost V 3 bases and J 7 bases; bases outside gene matches: 3. There are 14 residues in the CDR3. The CDR3 DNA follows: TGTGCCAGCAGCTTTTCGGACAGGGGGAACATTCAGTACTTC. This sequence encodes CASSFSDRGNIQYF.

V and J are TRBV7-3 and TRBJ2-3; 9 bases map to TRBD2. Trimming cost V 5 bases and J 0 bases; bases outside gene matches: 9. Per the germline V gene, CDR1 is SGHTA and CDR2 is FQGTGA. CDR3 size: 17 residues. CDR3 amino acids: CASSPFHSGGSTDTQYF. DNA for the CDR3: TGTGCCAGCAGCCCCTTCCATAGCGGGGGAAGCACAGATACGCAGTATTTT.

This chain joins TRBV28 and TRBJ1-3; D remains unclear. The CDR3 is made up of 16 amino acids. V lost 7 bases and J 2 bases, leaving 18 bases between the germline ends. Germline lookup yields CDR1 MDHEN and CDR2 SYDVKM. The CDR3 loop is CASNREWALAGNTIYF. The CDR3 nucleotides are TGTGCCAGCAACAGAGAATGGGCTTTAGCTGGAAACACCATATATTTT.